The 9 T cell receptor beta chains in this list originate from one sample, sequenced in a study of human T cells and chemical hapten exposure. Time point here: patch test 2, 6 weeks after DPC sensitization. The sample's treatment: therapeutic diphenylcyclopropenone sensitization with weekly scalp DPC. MiXCR was run by TCRdb on the RACE reads, yielding one entry per CDR3 protein. The sample yields under 450,000 distinct CDR3 sequences, about 6% seen once. The sequenced sample was whole blood, obtained in connection with sensitization to the hapten diphenylcyclopropenone (DPC). These receptors all stem from a woman aged 18-29 years with alopecia areata. Some clones in this sample may be carry-over from other donors' samples.

This clonotype was counted many times. The chain combines TRBV14 with TRBJ1-6, with D perhaps matching TRBD1 (5 bases). Between the trimmed V and J ends, which lost 3 bases and 9 bases, there was a span of 12 bases. The CDR3 loop spans 14 amino acids. Germline CDR1 reads SGHDN; CDR2 reads FVKESK. The CDR3 bases are TGTGCCAGCAGCCATGGGGGGGGTGGTTCACCCCTCCACTTT. It codes for CASSHGGGGSPLHF.

The chain combines TRBV6-5 with TRBJ2-3; TRBD2 is a possible D gene (5 bases). This CDR3 is built from 17 residues. Germline CDR1 and CDR2: MNHEY and SVGAGI. Trimming left V 4 bases short and J 0 bases short, with 17 bases between. CDR3 sequence: CASSSRETLTSTDTQYF. Written as DNA, the CDR3 is TGTGCCAGCAGTTCCCGGGAAACTCTGACAAGCACAGATACGCAGTATTTT.

This rearrangement joins TRBV5-4 to TRBJ2-5, with D maybe TRBD2 (6 bases). The CDR3 loop spans 14 amino acids. V was shortened by 6 bases and J by 3 bases, with 15 bases between the two germline ends. Germline V gene sequence: CDR1 SGHNT, CDR2 YYREEE (reference sequence). CDR3 coding DNA: TGTGCCAGCACCCAGGGACTGCGGGAAGAGACCCAGTACTTC. Translating gives CASTQGLREETQYF.

There are a few counts of this clonotype. The chain links TRBV6-2 or TRBV6-3 to TRBJ1-2; D unclear. Trimming cost V 8 bases and J 6 bases, with 16 bases left between them. CDR3 size: 13 residues. Germline assignment: CDR1 MNHEY and CDR2 SVGEGT. CDR3 in amino acids: CASGFRTHNGYTF. As DNA, the CDR3 is TGTGCCAGCGGATTCAGGACTCATAATGGCTACACCTTC.

There are a few counts of this clonotype. The rearrangement joins TRBV2 to TRBJ1-6, with D maybe TRBD1 (5 bases). Trimming took 3 bases from V and 4 from J, leaving 10 bases between them. From germline, CDR1 is SNHLY and CDR2 FYNNEI. The CDR3 totals 15 residues. The CDR3: CASSDDRGYNSPLHF. DNA for the CDR3: TGTGCCAGCAGTGATGACAGAGGATATAATTCACCCCTCCACTTT.

This clonotype was observed many times. The CDR3 spells CASSTGKGVTEAFF. In nucleotides, the CDR3 is TGTGCCAGCAGCACCGGGAAGGGAGTCACTGAAGCTTTCTTT. The chain uses TRBV7-3 and TRBJ1-1; D is ambiguous. Deletions cut 5 bases from V and 4 bases from J, with 14 bases between. The length of the CDR3 is 14 residues. Germline V gene lookup returns CDR1 SGHTA and CDR2 FQGTGA.

The chain combines TRBV7-9 with TRBJ1-4, with D possibly TRBD1 on 6 matching bases. This CDR3 comprises 18 residues. CDR1 is SEHNR and CDR2 is FQNEAQ in the germline V gene (reference sequence). Trimming removed 7 bases from V and 0 bases from J, with 21 bases in between. DNA of the CDR3: TGTGCCAGCACCGTTCGTTGGGGGGCGCTGGCAACTAATGAAAAACTGTTTTTT. It is translated as CASTVRWGALATNEKLFF. Full variable domain (remainder filled in from reference TRBV7-9 and TRBJ1-4): DTGVSQNPRHKITKRGQNVTFRCDPISEHNRLYWYRQTLGQGPEFLTYFQNEAQLEKSRLLSDRFSAERPKGSFSTLEIQRTEQGDSAMYLCASTVRWGALATNEKLFFGSGTQLSVL.

The V gene is TRBV18, the J gene TRBJ1-1; no reliable D call. V was cut by 8 bases and J by 3 bases, with 7 bases left in between. Germline values: CDR1 KGHSH, CDR2 LQKENI. This CDR3 spans 11 amino acids. The CDR3 DNA reads TGTGCCAGCCCCGCTTACACTGAAGCTTTCTTT. This gives the protein CASPAYTEAFF.

Worth noting for this clonotype: A much bigger clone sits one base away, suggesting this may be a read error. The chain joins TRBV6-2 or TRBV6-3 to TRBJ1-5, with D possibly being TRBD1 (5 bases). Germline V gene sequence: CDR1 MNHEY, CDR2 SVGEGT. This CDR3 contains 12 residues. CDR3 residues: CASSLPLGTQPF. DNA for the CDR3: TGTGCCAGCAGCCTCCCACTTGGGACCCAGCCTTTT.